The 16 T cell receptor beta chains given below trace back to one sample, sequenced in a study of shared clonotypes between healthy human individuals. The protocol was immunoSEQ multiplex PCR, while the TCRdb copy is restricted to in-frame clones and leaves out a portion. The table records 2 million to 2.5 million clones, 80% to 95% of them present only once. The material sequenced was naive CD4+ T cells from PBMCs. The sample's subset: CD45RA+ positively selected. These receptors all come from a man aged 18-30 years in good health. Some clones in this sample may be carry-over from other donors' samples.

The chain uses TRBV9 and TRBJ2-1; D call uncertain. Germline V gives CDR1 SGDLS, CDR2 YYNGEE. The V end was cut by 0 bases, the J end by 10 bases, with 14 bases between. The CDR3 runs to 14 residues. The CDR3 reads CASSVGSVEEEQFF. The DNA for the CDR3 is TGTGCCAGCAGCGTAGGGTCAGTCGAAGAGGAGCAGTTCTTC.

The chain uses TRBV6-1 and TRBJ2-3; D gene ambiguous. This CDR3 is built from 12 residues. From germline, CDR1 is MNHNS and CDR2 SASEGT. The V end was cut by 7 bases, the J end by 8 bases, with 13 bases between. The CDR3 DNA follows: TGTGCCAGCATCCGAGAAGTGGGTACGCAGTATTTT. Translated, it gives CASIREVGTQYF.

The chain recombines TRBV18 with TRBJ2-3, with D perhaps matching TRBD2 (5 bases). Germline assignment: CDR1 KGHSH and CDR2 LQKENI. The germline V and J ends were trimmed by 2 bases and 1 base, with 13 bases remaining between them. CDR3 size: 16 residues. The CDR3 loop reads CASSPFPGGGTDTQYF. The DNA for the CDR3 is TGTGCCAGCTCACCATTTCCAGGAGGAGGCACAGATACGCAGTATTTT.

There are a few counts of this clone. This chain joins TRBV20-1 and TRBJ1-1; D possibly corresponds to TRBD1 (5 bases). This CDR3 comprises 11 residues. Germline V CDR1 and CDR2: DFQATT, SNEGSKA (reference sequence). The V gene lost 8 bases and the J gene lost 3 bases, with 10 bases spanning the gap. CDR3 amino acids: CSPGGDTEAFF. The DNA of the CDR3 is TGCAGTCCCGGGGGGGACACTGAAGCTTTCTTT.

This clone was seen once. Other DNA sequences within the sample encode an identical CDR3. This chain connects TRBV10-3 to TRBJ2-3; maybe TRBD2 (6 bases). Germline CDR1 ENHRY, CDR2 SYGVKD. V lost 4 bases to trimming and J lost 1 base, with 6 bases between them. The CDR3 is 13 residues long. DNA of the CDR3: TGTGCCATCAGTGGCGGGGGCACAGATACGCAGTATTTT. It encodes CAISGGGTDTQYF.

A note on this clone: Other DNA sequences of this sample code for an identical CDR3. The J gene is TRBJ2-5, the V gene TRBV6-5, with no clear D. Germline V gives CDR1 MNHEY, CDR2 SVGAGI. The CDR3 extends over 13 amino acids. The V end lost 2 bases, the J end lost 5 bases, and 9 bases lay between the germline ends. This CDR3 reads CASSYPGSETQYF. The CDR3 DNA reads TGTGCCAGCAGTTACCCGGGTAGTGAGACCCAGTACTTC.

The chain couples TRBV25-1 to TRBJ2-2; D uncertain. CDR1 is MGHDK and CDR2 is SYGVNS in the germline V gene. Between the trimmed V and J ends, which lost 0 bases and 7 bases, there was a span of 9 bases. The CDR3 has 14 amino acids. The CDR3 spells CASSEYPIGGELFF. The CDR3 nucleotides read TGTGCCAGCAGTGAATATCCGATAGGCGGGGAGCTGTTTTTT.

The chain carries TRBV30 and TRBJ2-2; 8 bases map to TRBD1. V was pared by 3 bases and J by 3 bases, with 9 bases of the junction left unmatched. This CDR3 region has 16 residues. CDR1 GTSNPN and CDR2 SVGIG come from the germline V gene (reference sequence). CDR3 coding DNA: TGTGCCTGGAGACCGTTGGGGACAGGAGACACCGGGGAGCTGTTTTTT. It encodes CAWRPLGTGDTGELFF. Looking up the rest from reference TRBV30 and TRBJ2-2 gives the full variable domain: SQTIHQWPATLVQPVGSPLSLECTVEGTSNPNLYWYRQAAGRGLQLLFYSVGIGQISSEVPQNLSASRPQDRQFILSSKKLLLSDSGFYLCAWRPLGTGDTGELFFGEGSRLTVL.

On this clone: Other DNA variants within this sample encode the same CDR3. The chain has TRBV18 and TRBJ1-2; 9 nucleotides agree with TRBD1. Germline CDR1 KGHSH, CDR2 LQKENI. This CDR3 contains 14 residues. V was clipped by 2 bases and J by 3 bases; unmatched bases: 1. CDR3 region: CASSPGTGHYGYTF. The CDR3 nucleotides read TGTGCCAGCTCACCAGGGACAGGGCACTATGGCTACACCTTC.

As DNA, the CDR3 is TGTGCCAGCAGTTTACGCCGGACAGGGGTCTACGAGCAGTACTTC. Protein sequence: CASSLRRTGVYEQYF. The chain links TRBV27 to TRBJ2-7; TRBD1 aligns across 9 bases. The CDR3 has 15 residues. Germline V gene sequence: CDR1 MNHEY, CDR2 SMNVEV (reference sequence). The V and J ends lost 2 bases and 3 bases, in that order; junction bases with no gene match: 5.

Remarks on this clone: Other nucleotide sequences from this sample produce the same CDR3. This chain joins TRBV7-6 and TRBJ1-1; unclear D gene. Trimming took off 2 bases at V and 1 base at J, with 5 bases between the two ends. The CDR3 has 13 amino acids. Germline V CDR1 and CDR2: SGHVS, FNYEAQ. DNA of the CDR3: TGTGCCAGCAGCTTAAGTGGGAACACTGAAGCTTTCTTT. It translates to CASSLSGNTEAFF.

The CDR3 region is CASSSPPGRKNTGELFF. As DNA, the CDR3 is TGTGCCAGCAGCTCACCCCCCGGGCGGAAAAACACCGGGGAGCTGTTTTTT. This chain uses TRBV7-9 with TRBJ2-2; D ambiguous. This CDR3 region has 17 residues. CDR1 SEHNR and CDR2 FQNEAQ come from the germline V gene (reference sequence). Trimming stripped 4 bases from V and 2 bases from J, with 17 bases between. The full variable domain, in which reference TRBV7-9 and TRBJ2-2 provide the parts outside the CDR3, is DTGVSQNPRHKITKRGQNVTFRCDPISEHNRLYWYRQTLGQGPEFLTYFQNEAQLEKSRLLSDRFSAERPKGSFSTLEIQRTEQGDSAMYLCASSSPPGRKNTGELFFGEGSRLTVL.

This rearrangement joins TRBV2 to TRBJ2-1; D is uncertain. The CDR3 has 14 amino acids. CDR1 SNHLY and CDR2 FYNNEI come from the germline V gene. Trimming removed 3 bases from V and 6 bases from J, with 12 bases in between. The CDR3 DNA sequence: TGTGCCAGCAGTGACCTAGGGCTGATCAATGAGCAGTTCTTC. Its translation is CASSDLGLINEQFF. The full variable domain, rest sourced from reference TRBV2 and TRBJ2-1, is EPEVTQTPSHQVTQMGQEVILRCVPISNHLYFYWYRQILGQKVEFLVSFYNNEISEKSEIFDDQFSVERPDGSNFTLKIRSTKLEDSAMYFCASSDLGLINEQFFGPGTRLTVL.

This clone was seen only once. The chain employs TRBV6-5 and TRBJ1-2, with a weak D call TRBD1 (6 bases). Trimming pared 6 bases from V and 4 bases from J, leaving 18 bases between. The CDR3 covers 15 residues. Per germline, CDR1 MNHEY and CDR2 SVGAGI. CDR3 DNA: TGTGCCAGCAGCGTCGGACCCAAAGGGGGCTATGGCTACACCTTC. It specifies CASSVGPKGGYGYTF.

This chain links TRBV18 with TRBJ1-2, with D tentatively TRBD1 (6 bases). Germline CDR1 KGHSH, CDR2 LQKENI. Deletions cut 3 bases from V and 6 bases from J, with 20 bases between. The CDR3 length is 16 residues. The CDR3 sequence is CASSPLTGKFKDGYTF. DNA of the CDR3: TGTGCCAGCTCACCGTTAACAGGGAAATTCAAGGATGGCTACACCTTC.

The rearrangement links TRBV6-6 to TRBJ2-5; 12 positions match TRBD2. V dropped 0 bases and J dropped 4; count of bases not matched to a gene: 3. Germline CDR1 and CDR2: MNHNY and SVGAGI (reference sequence). This CDR3 is 16 amino acids long. The CDR3 protein is CASSYSPSGRAETQYF. Written as DNA, the CDR3 is TGTGCCAGCAGTTACTCGCCTAGCGGGAGGGCAGAGACCCAGTACTTC.